A single T cell receptor beta chain is shown here with its context. Its antigen remains unknown. Constant-segment primers were used for 5'RACE, and the resulting TCR alpha and TCR beta cDNA libraries carried sample barcodes and UMIs. Each CDR3 protein gets one entry after TCRdb re-called the 5' RACE reads with MiXCR. The sample consists of about 340,000 distinct CDR3 sequences, about 16% of them appearing once. The record originates from a study of T-cell memory formation after mild COVID-19. General study points: CD4/CD8 balance held among clones contracting day 15 to 85, and later expanders leaned CD4+. Cross-reactive memory apparently joined, as some responding clones appeared in pre-infection memory.

From germline, CDR1 is SNHLY and CDR2 FYNNEI. Trimming removed 4 bases from V and 0 bases from J, with 10 bases in between. The CDR3 runs 16 residues. The V and J genes are TRBV2 and TRBJ2-6; D call uncertain. The sample was PBMCs or a T cell subset sorted from them (not recorded which). The sequence came from a man younger than 35 who had mild COVID-19 (a few samples of this study predate the infection). Cell type and time point are not known. The CDR3 loop reads CASSARPGSGANVLTF. The CDR3 DNA sequence: TGTGCCAGCAGTGCCCGCCCCGGCTCTGGGGCCAACGTCCTGACTTTC.